This T cell receptor (beta chain) was found in a study of T cell repertoires in cytomegalovirus infection. Study context: Shared public TCR beta signatures pointed to both CMV infection and a matching HLA type.

Each CDR3 protein gets one entry after TCRdb re-called the reads with MiXCR. The data show under 450,000 distinct CDR3 sequences, approximately 30% seen once. Concerning this clonotype: What it binds is unknown.

The V and J ends lost 0 bases and 7 bases respectively, with 11 bases between them. CDR1 and CDR2 from the germline V gene are SGDLS and YYNGEE. This CDR3 comprises 15 residues. This TCR derives from a human donor in good health (CMV status not recorded). Some clones in this sample may be carry-over from other donors' samples. This sequence joins TRBV9 and TRBJ1-6; D is unclear. The sequencing here drew on cultured PBMCs, taken from culture after CMV antigen stimulation. CDR3 loop: CASSVASGGNSPLHF. The DNA of the CDR3 is TGTGCCAGCAGCGTAGCTTCCGGAGGGAATTCACCCCTCCACTTT. Using reference TRBV9 and TRBJ1-6 for the parts outside the CDR3, the full variable domain is DSGVTQTPKHLITATGQRVTLRCSPRSGDLSVYWYQQSLDQGLQFLIQYYNGEERAKGNILERFSAQQFPDLHSELNLSSLELGDSALYFCASSVASGGNSPLHFGNGTRLTVT.